This T cell receptor (beta chain) appears in the sequencing data of a study of CD8 T cells in ankylosing spondylitis. This CDR3 has 13 residues. Study-level results: Disease-linked clones had a CD8+ phenotype and relatively low frequency in peripheral blood. A TCR beta motif of eight highly homologous variants appeared characteristic of ankylosing spondylitis blood. In ankylosing spondylitis patients, matched synovial fluid reportedly showed significant enrichment of disease-linked clones. In reactive arthritis synovial fluid and blood, some motif variants had been reported before.

As for this clonotype: The antigen is not known. One junction end does not reproduce the germline sequence, and a read error may be involved.

Each TCR beta library was made by quantitative 5'-RACE that incorporated molecular barcodes. Each CDR3 protein gets one entry after TCRdb re-called the 5' RACE reads with MiXCR. The sample lists hundreds of thousands of distinct CDR3 sequences, 12% occurring once. This chain links TRBV12-3 or TRBV12-4 with TRBJ2-5; maybe TRBD2 (6 bases). Sample: blood, either unsorted or a sorted T cell fraction (not recorded which). This clonotype was sampled from a male donor with ankylosing spondylitis. CDR3 residues: CASSGLIQETHYF. DNA of the CDR3: TGTGCCAGCAGCGGACTAATCCAAGAGACCCATTACTTC.